A single sample gave rise to the 17 T cell receptor beta chains below, sequenced in a study of T-cell memory formation after mild COVID-19. One entry per CDR3 protein results from TCRdb running MiXCR on the 5' RACE reads. The repertoire holds approximately 170,000 distinct CDR3 sequences, with under 15% as singletons. The material sequenced was PBMCs or a T cell subset sorted from them (not recorded which). The receptors were gathered from a man in his late teens or twenties who had mild COVID-19 (a few samples of this study predate the infection). Cell type and time point are not known.

The J gene is TRBJ2-7, the V gene TRBV5-1, with D possibly TRBD2 on 5 matching bases. The V and J ends lost 4 bases and 4 bases respectively, with 18 bases between them. This CDR3 region has 15 residues. Germline loops: CDR1 SGHRS, CDR2 YFSETQ. The CDR3 loop reads CASSPRADSFYEQYF. In DNA form, the CDR3 reads TGCGCCAGCAGCCCCCGGGCGGACTCCTTTTACGAGCAGTACTTC.

This clonotype was seen ten or more times. The CDR3 nucleotides read TGCGCCAGCAGCCAAAGGGAAGGGACGGGTGAGACCCAGTACTTC. Encoded protein: CASSQREGTGETQYF. The chain uses TRBV5-1 and TRBJ2-5; either TRBD1 or TRBD2 may supply D (5 bases each). The CDR3 has 15 amino acids. Per germline, CDR1 SGHRS and CDR2 YFSETQ. V lost 4 bases to trimming and J lost 5 bases, with 18 bases between them.

The V call is TRBV7-2, the J call TRBJ1-1; unclear D gene. V shed 6 bases and J shed 0 bases, with 14 bases lying between them. Germline CDR1 and CDR2: SGHTA and FQGNSA. The CDR3 runs to 15 residues. The CDR3 nucleotides read TGTGCCAGCAGGCGGTCCTACTATTTGAACACTGAAGCTTTCTTT. Protein sequence: CASRRSYYLNTEAFF.

This rearrangement joins TRBV10-3 to TRBJ1-5; D call uncertain. The V and J ends lost 0 bases and 2 bases respectively, with 8 bases between them. The CDR3 has 15 amino acids. From germline, CDR1 is ENHRY and CDR2 SYGVKD. CDR3: CAISESTVRNQPQHF. The CDR3 DNA follows: TGTGCCATCAGTGAGTCAACCGTACGCAATCAGCCCCAGCATTTT.

This clonotype appeared many times. The gene calls are TRBV7-2 and TRBJ2-1; 9 bases line up with TRBD1. V dropped 5 bases and J dropped 7; count of bases not matched to a gene: 6. CDR1 and CDR2 from the germline V gene are SGHTA and FQGNSA. This CDR3 is built from 14 residues. The CDR3 here is CASSRDRVLNEQFF. For the CDR3, the DNA is TGTGCCAGCAGCCGGGACAGGGTGTTGAATGAGCAGTTCTTC.

The chain uses TRBV12-5 and TRBJ2-3; D uncertain. Germline V CDR1 and CDR2: LGHNT, FRNRAP. This CDR3 contains 13 residues. The V end lost 2 bases, the J end lost 4 bases, and 7 bases lay between the germline ends. The CDR3 nucleotides read TGTGCTAGTGGTTTGCGACTCTCAGATACGCAGTATTTT. It specifies CASGLRLSDTQYF.

V and J are TRBV11-3 and TRBJ1-1; D possibly corresponds to TRBD1 (6 bases). Per the germline V gene, CDR1 is SGHNT and CDR2 is YENEEA. Trimming left V 5 bases short and J 5 bases short, with 12 bases between. The CDR3 extends over 13 amino acids. DNA for the CDR3: TGTGCCAGCAGCCGGGGGGCAGGGACTGAAGCTTTCTTT. The encoded protein is CASSRGAGTEAFF.

This chain connects TRBV6-2 or TRBV6-3 to TRBJ1-4; no clear D. The CDR3 is 11 amino acids. Germline V gene data show CDR1 as MNHEY and CDR2 as SVGEGT. Trimming took 4 bases from V and 14 from J, leaving 11 bases between them. The CDR3 bases are TGTGCCAGCAGTTGGTCCGGCTCGCTGTTTTTT. It is translated as CASSWSGSLFF.

V is TRBV6-2 or TRBV6-3 and J is TRBJ2-7, with D possibly matching TRBD2 (6 bases). This CDR3 spans 13 amino acids. Germline V gene data show CDR1 as MNHEY and CDR2 as SVGEGT. V lost 2 bases to trimming and J lost 5 bases, with 10 bases between them. The CDR3 DNA reads TGTGCCAGCAGTTACGGGAGGTCCCACGAGCAGTACGTC. Amino acid sequence: CASSYGRSHEQYV.

This clonotype was recorded at least ten times. The chain uses TRBV7-2 and TRBJ1-2; D is unclear. Germline values: CDR1 SGHTA, CDR2 FQGNSA. Deletions cut 5 bases from V and 0 bases from J, with 4 bases between. CDR3 length: 12 amino acids. The CDR3 region has the DNA TGTGCCAGCAGCCAACCTAACTATGGCTACACCTTC. Its protein is CASSQPNYGYTF.

In its sample, this clonotype was seen a few times. The chain has TRBV21-1 and TRBJ2-7. TRBV21-1 is a pseudogene segment. This CDR3 region has 15 residues. CDR3 sequence (DNA): TGTGCCAGCAGCAAAGGGGAAACGCCGAAATACGAGCAGTACGTC. This translates into CASSKGETPKYEQYV.

V is TRBV12-3 or TRBV12-4 and J is TRBJ2-5, with 8 bases lining up with TRBD2. This CDR3 is 14 amino acids long. V shed 8 bases and J 0 bases; nucleotides not matched to a gene: 5. As DNA, the CDR3 is TGTGCCAGCCGTAAAGCGGGGGACCAAGAGACCCAGTACTTC. Encoded protein: CASRKAGDQETQYF.

The chain links TRBV7-2 to TRBJ1-6; D is uncertain. The V end was cut by 5 bases, the J end by 9 bases, with 17 bases between. This CDR3 region has 15 residues. Germline V gene sequence: CDR1 SGHTA, CDR2 FQGNSA. CDR3 nucleotides: TGTGCCAGCAGCCCCGGGGTTCCCCTTGGTTCACCCCTCCACTTT. Encoded protein: CASSPGVPLGSPLHF.

This clonotype was seen a handful of times. The germline gene is not matched at one end of the junction; a read error may be the cause. V usage is TRBV7-7 and J usage is TRBJ2-5; no clear D gene. CDR1 and CDR2 from the germline V gene are SSHAT and FNYEAQ (reference sequence). This CDR3 is built from 14 residues. For the CDR3, the DNA is TGTGCTAGCAGCTTAGGTCTCTCCCAAGAGACCCAGTACTTC. It specifies CASSLGLSQETQYF. Combining the CDR3 with reference TRBV7-7 and TRBJ2-5 gives the whole variable domain GAGVSQSPRYKVTKRGQDVTLRCDPISSHATLYWYQQALGQGPEFLTYFNYEAQPDKSGLPSDRFSAERPEGSISTLTIQRTEQRDSAMYRCASSLGLSQETQYFGPGTRLLVL.

The V call is TRBV7-2, the J call TRBJ1-1, with TRBD1 as a possible D gene (6 bases). This CDR3 spans 13 amino acids. With 5 bases removed from V and 5 bases from J, the gap between germline ends came to 12 bases. CDR1 is SGHTA, CDR2 FQGNSA, per germline. The CDR3 protein is CASSQQGRTEAFF. The CDR3 DNA sequence: TGTGCCAGCAGCCAACAGGGCCGGACTGAAGCTTTCTTT.

This clonotype was seen many times. The chain uses TRBV12-3 or TRBV12-4 and TRBJ2-5; the D is unclear. The CDR3 loop spans 15 amino acids. The V gene lost 0 bases and the J gene lost 3 bases, with 11 bases spanning the gap. Here the CDR3 DNA reads TGTGCCAGCAGTTTAGCAACCGCCCAAGAAGAGACCCAGTACTTC. This translates into CASSLATAQEETQYF.

In its sample, this clonotype was seen many times. This rearrangement joins TRBV5-4 to TRBJ2-1; D gene ambiguous. Trimming removed 1 base from V and 8 bases from J, with 4 bases in between. There are 11 residues in the CDR3. Germline assignment: CDR1 SGHNT and CDR2 YYREEE (reference sequence). CDR3 in DNA: TGTGCCAGCAGCTTGACGGATGAGCAGTTCTTC. This encodes CASSLTDEQFF. The full variable domain, completed using reference TRBV5-4 and TRBJ2-1, is ETGVTQSPTHLIKTRGQQVTLRCSSQSGHNTVSWYQQALGQGPQFIFQYYREEENGRGNFPPRFSGLQFPNYSSELNVNALELDDSALYLCASSLTDEQFFGPGTRLTVL.